Sequencing of this TCR beta chain was carried out in a study of neurological immune-mediated disorders. Overall study findings and caveats: Phylogenetic grouping assigned the repertoires of 18 of 34 multiple sclerosis patients to a single related-CDR3 cluster, which may represent a signature. Expanded clones shared no CDR3 amino acid sequences across subjects, suggesting private repertoires in all groups.

Germline V lookup: CDR1 SGHKS, CDR2 YYEKEE (reference sequence). This CDR3 comprises 13 residues. Trimming took off 0 bases at V and 6 bases at J, with 6 bases between the two ends. The sample holds many counts of this clonotype. Antigen unknown. With 10-nucleotide random UMIs included, cDNA was synthesized by 5'RACE. One entry per CDR3 protein results from TCRdb running MiXCR on the 5' RACE reads. The sample carries 20,000 or so distinct CDR3 sequences, about 2.6% recorded once. The sequenced sample consisted of PBMCs. The receptor's source is a woman aged 18 to 35 with multiple sclerosis. V and J are TRBV5-5 and TRBJ2-2; D is unresolved. The CDR3: CASSLGSPGELFF. The CDR3 region has the DNA TGTGCCAGCAGCTTGGGTTCCCCCGGGGAGCTGTTTTTT.